A selection of T cell receptor beta chains follows, all from one sample in a study of tumor-infiltrating lymphocytes in oesophageal squamous cell carcinoma. MiXCR, applied by TCRdb to the PCR reads, yields one record per CDR3 protein. The table includes about 15,000 distinct CDR3 sequences, under 70% detected once. The sample consisted of esophageal tumor tissue. Receptor source: a female donor with esophageal squamous cell carcinoma. The CDR3 runs from the conserved cysteine through the conserved F or W. Each record gives: J gene, V gene, D gene, clone size, CDR3 protein, CDR3 DNA. The D gene is left open where the match is weak. Clone size is given for some rows only: seen once, a few or many times, or a class if the clone is expanded.

TRBJ2-1,TRBV27,TRBD2,-,CASWERGGQHHNEQFF,TGTGCCAGTTGGGAGCGGGGGGGACAGCACCACAATGAGCAGTTCTTC
TRBJ2-3,TRBV12-3/TRBV12-4,TRBD2,-,CASRGTGTSGTTPQYF,TGTGCCAGCAGAGGTACCGGGACTAGCGGGACAACCCCGCAGTATTTT
TRBJ2-7,TRBV5-4,-,many,CASSVGGSSYEQYF,TGTGCCAGCAGCGTTGGGGGGAGCTCCTACGAGCAGTACTTC
TRBJ2-1,TRBV28,-,-,CASGTFGAGPYNEQFF,TGTGCCAGCGGTACTTTTGGGGCTGGCCCCTACAATGAGCAGTTCTTC
TRBJ2-1,TRBV7-3,TRBD2,-,CASSKPGLASYNEQFF,TGTGCCAGCAGCAAACCGGGACTAGCGAGTTACAATGAGCAGTTCTTC
TRBJ2-5,TRBV12-5,-,-,CASGLGASGTEETQYF,TGTGCTAGTGGTTTGGGAGCCTCGGGGACCGAAGAGACCCAGTACTTC
TRBJ1-6,TRBV7-8,-,-,CASFRSYNSPLHF,TGTGCCAGCTTTCGCTCCTATAATTCACCCCTCCACTTT
TRBJ2-1,TRBV7-4,TRBD2,-,CASSFPGLAGSNEQFF,TGTGCCAGCAGCTTCCCCGGACTAGCGGGAAGCAATGAGCAGTTCTTC
TRBJ2-3,TRBV27,-,many,CASSSPHTQYF,TGTGCCAGCAGTTCACCCCATACGCAGTATTTT
TRBJ2-1,TRBV7-8,-,-,CASSLESASYTEQFF,TGTGCCAGCAGCTTAGAGTCGGCTTCCTACACTGAGCAGTTCTTC
TRBJ2-3,TRBV12-5,TRBD1,-,CARGLGPGQKHSPLHF,TGTGCTCGTGGTTTAGGTCCGGGACAGAAACATTCACCCCTCCACTTC
TRBJ2-7,TRBV7-6,TRBD2,-,CASSLGAGGRSYEQYF,TGTGCCAGCAGCTTAGGGGCGGGAGGCCGATCCTACGAGCAGTACTTC
TRBJ2-5,TRBV5-3,TRBD2,-,CASSSGLAASQETQYF,TGTGCCAGCAGCTCCGGACTAGCGGCATCTCAAGAGACCCAGTACTTC
TRBJ1-1,TRBV12-3/TRBV12-4,-,-,CASTAQGRTEAFF,TGTGCCAGCACCGCCCAGGGGAGGACTGAAGCTTTCTTT
TRBJ2-5,TRBV9,-,-,CASSSQGGGFQETQYF,TGTGCCAGCAGCTCCCAAGGGGGGGGTTTTCAGGAGACCCAGTACTTC
TRBJ2-1,TRBV5-6,TRBD2,-,CASSLGLAGVPGNEQFF,TGTGCCAGCAGCTTGGGGCTAGCGGGAGTCCCGGGCAATGAGCAGTTCTTC
TRBJ2-2,TRBV11-2,TRBD2,-,CASTGLAVSTGELFF,TGTGCCAGCACTGGACTAGCGGTATCCACCGGGGAGCTGTTTTTT
TRBJ2-7,TRBV6-5,-,-,CASSRILLAAAGEQYF,TGTGCCAGCAGCCGTATATTACTAGCTGCGGCGGGGGAGCAGTACTTC
TRBJ2-5,TRBV7-8,-,-,CASSFAGDEQYF,TGTGCCAGCAGCTTTGCAGGGGATGAGCAGTACTTC
TRBJ2-4,TRBV27,-,-,CASSLQGSGNIQYF,TGTGCCAGCAGTTTACAGGGATCTGGGAACATTCAGTACTTC
TRBJ1-6,TRBV7-8,-,medium-sized,CASSQGISPLHF,TGTGCCAGCAGCCAAGGGATTTCACCCCTCCACTTT
TRBJ2-7,TRBV5-6,-,many,CASSFRDMYEQYF,TGTGCCAGCAGCTTTAGGGACATGTACGAGCAGTACTTC
TRBJ2-5,TRBV5-4,-,many,CASSLNRDETQYF,TGTGCCAGCAGCTTGAATCGAGATGAGACCCAGTACTTC
TRBJ2-5,TRBV7-6,TRBD1,few,CASSWDRESEQYF,TGTGCCAGCAGCTGGGACAGGGAAAGTGAGCAGTACTTC
TRBJ2-1,TRBV7-6,TRBD2,-,CASSRTSGSRNYNEQFF,TGTGCCAGCAGCCGGACTAGCGGGAGTCGTAACTACAATGAGCAGTTCTTC
TRBJ1-1,TRBV12-3/TRBV12-4,TRBD1,few,CASSTQTGGTEAFF,TGTGCCAGCAGTACCCAAACAGGGGGGACTGAAGCTTTCTTT
TRBJ1-2,TRBV6-1,-,-,CASERQSNYGYTF,TGTGCCAGCGAGAGGCAGTCCAACTACGGCTACACCTTC
TRBJ2-7,TRBV28,-,-,CASSWVSRVSSYEQYF,TGTGCCAGCAGTTGGGTTAGCAGAGTCTCTTCCTACGAGCAGTACTTC
TRBJ2-7,TRBV11-2,-,-,CASSLEWGPLYEQYF,TGTGCCAGCAGCTTAGAATGGGGTCCGCTATACGAGCAGTACTTC
TRBJ2-1,TRBV7-2,TRBD2,-,CASSGLAGRDEQFF,TGTGCCAGCAGCGGGCTAGCGGGACGGGATGAGCAGTTCTTC
TRBJ2-1,TRBV6-5,TRBD1,-,CASRPTGMGIETQFF,TGTGCCAGCAGACCGACAGGGATGGGGATAGAGACCCAGTTCTTC
TRBJ2-7,TRBV10-3,-,-,CAISGTLAPSSYEQYF,TGTGCCATCAGTGGTACTCTAGCGCCGAGCTCCTACGAGCAGTACTTC
TRBJ2-5,TRBV12-3/TRBV12-4,TRBD1,-,CASSLTGGIQETQYF,TGTGCCAGCAGTTTGACAGGGGGCATCCAAGAGACCCAGTACTTC
TRBJ2-5,TRBV12-3/TRBV12-4,-,many,CASSPPHGKDSPLHF,TGTGCCAGCAGTCCCCCACACGGGAAGGATTCACCCCTCCACTTC
TRBJ2-7,TRBV6-1,-,many,CASSETPTYEQYF,TGTGCCAGCAGTGAGACACCGACCTACGAGCAGTACTTC
TRBJ2-7,TRBV6-1,-,-,CASSEGREGYEQYF,TGTGCCAGCAGCGAAGGCCGCGAGGGCTACGAGCAGTACTTC
TRBJ2-1,TRBV7-2,-,few,CASSLAPPGMYNEQFF,TGTGCCAGCAGCTTAGCGCCCCCAGGGATGTACAATGAGCAGTTCTTC
TRBJ2-7,TRBV7-2,TRBD1,once,CASRPTGTGLSEQYF,TGTGCCAGCAGGCCAACCGGGACAGGGCTTAGCGAGCAGTACTTC
TRBJ2-3,TRBV7-2,-,few,CASSGNFADTQYF,TGTGCCAGCAGCGGCAACTTTGCAGATACGCAGTATTTT
TRBJ2-7,TRBV24-1,TRBD2,many,CATSSAGTTVSYNEQYF,TGTGCCACCAGTAGCGCCGGGACTACGGTTTCCTACAATGAGCAGTACTTC
TRBJ2-5,TRBV7-8,TRBD2,-,CATTPGLAGRETQYF,TGTGCCACCACACCGGGACTAGCGGGAAGGGAGACCCAGTACTTC
TRBJ2-3,TRBV7-2,-,-,CASSPDYLSTDTQYF,TGTGCCAGCAGCCCGGACTACCTTAGCACAGATACGCAGTATTTT
TRBJ1-1,TRBV20-1,-,few,CSASSRVGTEAFF,TGCAGTGCTAGTTCCAGGGTGGGAACTGAAGCTTTCTTT
TRBJ1-1,TRBV5-1,TRBD1,-,CASSYGTAENTEAFF,TGCGCCAGCAGCTATGGGACAGCAGAGAACACTGAAGCTTTCTTT
TRBJ1-1,TRBV7-2,-,once,CASSLQGGYTEAFF,TGTGCCAGCAGCCTACAAGGAGGGTACACTGAAGCTTTCTTT